The TCR beta chain described here comes from a study of T cells in women clearing cervical HPV infection. Clones were sequenced by immunoSEQ multiplex PCR, and TCRdb holds only the in-frame ones, with some missing. The table lists tens of thousands of clones, with roughly a third in the top ten. Overall study results and limits: Controls had more TRBV6-7 (about 0.15%) than cases (about 0.11%). CIN3+ cases had significantly higher TCR repertoire richness than controls, but evenness did not differ.

HPV was found by MY09/MY11 PCR and dot-blot genotyping. The CDR3 has 14 residues. V was cut by 3 bases and J by 8 bases, with 15 bases left in between. Per the germline V gene, CDR1 is KGHSH and CDR2 is LQKENI. Of note for this clone: What it binds is unknown. The read falls 3 residues short of the CDR3 end, and the missing part is taken from the germline J gene.

The TCR was taken from a woman aged 18 to 75 with a cervical HPV16 infection that either progressed to CIN3+ or cleared (not recorded which). The gene calls are TRBV18 and TRBJ2-3; unclear D gene. Sequenced input: blood buffy coat. CDR3 sequence: CASSPSELVGTQYF. The covered CDR3 bases are TGTGCCAGCTCACCCAGCGAATTAGTGGGTACG.